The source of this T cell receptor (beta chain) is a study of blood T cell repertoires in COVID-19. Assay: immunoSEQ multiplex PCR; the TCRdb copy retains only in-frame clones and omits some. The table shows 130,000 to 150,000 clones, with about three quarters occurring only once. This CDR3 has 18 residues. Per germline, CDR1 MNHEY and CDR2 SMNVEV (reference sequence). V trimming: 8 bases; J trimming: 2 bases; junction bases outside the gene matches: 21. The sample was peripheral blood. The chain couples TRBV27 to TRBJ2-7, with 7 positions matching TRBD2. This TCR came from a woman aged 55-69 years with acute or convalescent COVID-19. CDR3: CASRAIVAGANLPYEQYF. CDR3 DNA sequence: TGTGCCAGCCGGGCGATAGTGGCGGGAGCTAACCTCCCCTACGAGCAGTACTTC.